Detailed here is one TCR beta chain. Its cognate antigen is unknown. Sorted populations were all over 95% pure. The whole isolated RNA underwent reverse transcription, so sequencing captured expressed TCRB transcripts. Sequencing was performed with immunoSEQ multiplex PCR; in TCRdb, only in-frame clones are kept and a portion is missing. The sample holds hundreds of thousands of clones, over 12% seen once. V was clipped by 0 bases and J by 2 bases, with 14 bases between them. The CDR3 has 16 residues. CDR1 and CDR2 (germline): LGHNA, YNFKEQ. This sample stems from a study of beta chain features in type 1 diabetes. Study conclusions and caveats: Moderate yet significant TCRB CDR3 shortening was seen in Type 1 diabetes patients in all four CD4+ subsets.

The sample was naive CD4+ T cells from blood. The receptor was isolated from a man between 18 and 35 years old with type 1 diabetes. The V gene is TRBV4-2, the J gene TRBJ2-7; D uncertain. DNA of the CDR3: TGTGCCAGCAGCCAAGAGGTACTTGTCTCAGCCTACGAGCAGTACTTC. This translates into CASSQEVLVSAYEQYF.